This T cell receptor beta chain was identified in a study of blood T cell repertoires in COVID-19. Study at large: The samples span acute and convalescent COVID-19 from the United States, Italy and Spain.

Seattle-derived patients entered the study during active infection and were followed longitudinally. Sequenced by immunoSEQ multiplex PCR; TCRdb stores in-frame clones only, minus some. The sample has 70,000 to 95,000 clones; approximately 91% are singletons. Germline V gene data show CDR1 as SGHAT and CDR2 as FQNNGV. The V end lost 5 bases, the J end lost 2 bases, and 19 bases lay between the germline ends. CDR3 length equals 17 residues. Source material: peripheral blood. The TCR originated in a man in his fifties or sixties with COVID-19, enrolled during active disease. V is TRBV11-2 and J is TRBJ2-1, with D unresolved. The CDR3 loop reads CASSVGLQRNPYNEQFF. Here the CDR3 DNA reads TGTGCCAGCAGCGTTGGGCTTCAAAGAAACCCCTACAATGAGCAGTTCTTC.